Detailed here is one TCR beta chain. The antigen remains unidentified. CDR3 length: 15 amino acids. V shed 1 base and J shed 3 bases, with 10 bases lying between them. Germline V gene sequence: CDR1 SGHTA, CDR2 FQGNSA. Stated treatment: approximately 10-day PBMC culture with coronavirus spike peptide pools or control peptides (ViraFEST assay). With peptide pools, ViraFEST first expanded antigen-specific T cells and afterwards sequenced their TCRs. Half of the medium was exchanged for fresh IL-2 medium, first on day 3 and then on day 7. This sample was included in a study of vaccination and CD4 T cells after COVID-19. Study-wide context: Participants, all vaccine recipients, received two doses of either BNT162b2 or mRNA-1273.

Scientists ran DNA taken from cultured CD4+ T cells through the Oncomine TCR Beta short-read assay for sequencing. From the PCR reads, TCRdb called clonotypes with MiXCR, one entry per CDR3 protein. Of around 12,000 distinct CDR3 sequences listed, roughly 36% are singletons. The receptor was derived from a human donor with COVID-19. Sequencing input: cultured CD4+ T cells from blood. The V and J genes are TRBV7-2 and TRBJ1-5; D not resolved. CDR3 bases: TGTGCCAGCAGCTTAGGGCGGGTGCCCAATCAGCCCCAGCATTTT. Residues: CASSLGRVPNQPQHF.